This TCR beta chain stems from a study of early T cells in non-severe SARS-CoV-2 infection. A single record per CDR3 protein comes from TCRdb applying MiXCR to the 5' RACE reads. The data show roughly 50,000 distinct CDR3 sequences, with 6.5% to 9% seen just once and about a tenth held by the top ten. This clonotype was observed many times. Germline assignment: CDR1 SGHDT and CDR2 YYEEEE. This CDR3 is 16 amino acids long. With V trimmed by 1 base and J by 2 bases, 9 bases remained unmatched. Material: whole blood. This TCR came from an adult who was a healthcare worker with PCR-confirmed SARS-CoV-2 infection or an uninfected control (not recorded which). The gene calls are TRBV5-6 and TRBJ2-7; 7 bases are shared with TRBD1. CDR3 nucleotide sequence: TGTGCCAGCAGCTTGAGGGGGCGCAGGGCGACCTACGAGCAGTACTTC. Translated: CASSLRGRRATYEQYF.